The 15 T cell receptor beta chains below were found in one sample sequenced in a study of control samples from healthy donors and cancer patients. Assay: immunoSEQ multiplex PCR; the TCRdb copy retains only in-frame clones and omits some. The sample lists just under 150,000 clones; about 91% were seen once. The sample comprised blood. The receptors shown here come from a man between 25 and 39 years old in good health.

CDR3 sequence: CASSQAVGAYNSPLHF. The DNA of the CDR3 is TGTGCCAGCAGCCAAGCTGTAGGGGCGTATAATTCACCCCTCCACTTT. This chain uses TRBV4-2 with TRBJ1-6; D may be TRBD1 (5 bases). The V end was cut by 1 base, the J end by 4 bases, with 11 bases between. The CDR3 is 16 residues long. Germline loops: CDR1 LGHNA, CDR2 YNFKEQ.

The chain recombines TRBV7-8 with TRBJ1-2; D is possibly TRBD1 (5 bases). Germline CDR1 and CDR2: SGHVS and FQNEAQ. The CDR3 has 15 amino acids. Trimming left V 2 bases short and J 7 bases short, with 17 bases between. CDR3 DNA sequence: TGTGCCAGCAGCTTAATGTCCGTCAGGGAATCTGGCTACACCTTC. It is translated as CASSLMSVRESGYTF.

V gene TRBV7-3 combines with J gene TRBJ2-2; the match to TRBD2 covers 8 bases. This CDR3 is 15 amino acids long. The germline CDR1 and CDR2 sequences are SGHTA and FQGTGA. V shed 6 bases and J 0 bases; nucleotides not matched to a gene: 3. The CDR3 sequence is CASSSSGANTGELFF. CDR3 nucleotides: TGTGCCAGCAGTAGTAGCGGGGCGAACACCGGGGAGCTGTTTTTT. The full variable domain, completed using reference TRBV7-3 and TRBJ2-2, is GAGVSQTPSNKVTEKGKYVELRCDPISGHTALYWYRQSLGQGPEFLIYFQGTGAADDSGLPNDRFFAVRPEGSVSTLKIQRTERGDSAVYLCASSSSGANTGELFFGEGSRLTVL.

The V call is TRBV12-3 or TRBV12-4, the J call TRBJ1-3; 7 positions agree with TRBD1. This CDR3 is 13 amino acids long. The CDR3 nucleotides read TGTGCAGTCGACAGGGTGGTGGGAAACACCATATATTTT. Translation gives CAVDRVVGNTIYF.

This clone was picked up one time. The chain couples TRBV25-1 to TRBJ2-1; D is possibly TRBD2 (6 bases). V was cut by 9 bases and J by 0 bases, with 24 bases left in between. CDR1 MGHDK and CDR2 SYGVNS come from the germline V gene. CDR3 length: 18 residues. This chain's CDR3 is CASETGERNLISYNEQFF. The CDR3 DNA reads TGTGCCAGTGAAACGGGGGAACGTAACCTAATCTCCTACAATGAGCAGTTCTTC.

This clone was seen only a few times. The CDR3 DNA is TGCGCCAGCAGCTCCGGACAGGGAGGGGGCGAGCAGTACTTC. Translation gives CASSSGQGGGEQYF. The rearrangement links TRBV5-1 to TRBJ2-7, with D perhaps matching TRBD1 (8 bases). Germline values: CDR1 SGHRS, CDR2 YFSETQ. This CDR3 comprises 14 residues. The ends were cut back, 3 bases at V and 6 bases at J, with 16 bases in the middle.

V is TRBV19 and J is TRBJ1-1; D not certain. Germline CDR1 and CDR2: LNHDA and SQIVND (reference sequence). Trimming took off 3 bases at V and 7 bases at J, with 12 bases between the two ends. The CDR3 consists of 13 residues. The CDR3 here is CASSMIPGDEAFF. The DNA of the CDR3 is TGTGCCAGTAGTATGATACCGGGAGATGAAGCTTTCTTT.

V is TRBV27 and J is TRBJ1-1; D ambiguous. Looked up from germline, CDR1 is MNHEY and CDR2 is SMNVEV (reference sequence). The CDR3 is 13 residues long. Trimming took off 5 bases at V and 1 base at J, with 8 bases between the two ends. CDR3 sequence: CASSHGENTEAFF. The CDR3 DNA reads TGTGCCAGCAGTCACGGAGAGAACACTGAAGCTTTCTTT.

The chain carries TRBV19 and TRBJ2-2, with D maybe TRBD1 (5 bases). Germline lookup yields CDR1 LNHDA and CDR2 SQIVND (reference sequence). The CDR3 contains 13 residues. The V and J ends lost 4 bases and 7 bases respectively, with 10 bases between them. The CDR3 DNA sequence: TGTGCCAGTAGTACGGACATATTCGGGGAGCTGTTTTTT. Translating it yields CASSTDIFGELFF.

The genes are TRBV19 and TRBJ2-3; maybe TRBD2 (6 bases). CDR1 is LNHDA, CDR2 SQIVND, per germline (reference sequence). V was pared by 3 bases and J by 0 bases, with 7 bases between. CDR3 length: 14 amino acids. In DNA form, the CDR3 reads TGTGCCAGTAGTATTGGGACTAGCACAGATACGCAGTATTTT. Amino acid sequence: CASSIGTSTDTQYF.

This sequence joins TRBV29-1 and TRBJ2-7; possible D gene TRBD1, 6 bases. The CDR3 length is 12 residues. Trimming removed 4 bases at V and 3 bases at J, with 10 bases between. CDR1 and CDR2 (germline): SQVTM, ANQGSEA. CDR3 loop: CSVVDSFYEQYF. CDR3 bases: TGCAGCGTTGTGGACAGTTTCTACGAGCAGTACTTC.

The chain combines TRBV9 with TRBJ2-3, with TRBD2 matching 16 bases. Per germline, CDR1 SGDLS and CDR2 YYNGEE. The J segment lost 4 bases and the V segment lost 1 base, leaving 12 bases of the junction unmatched. There are 20 residues in the CDR3. CDR3 coding DNA: TGTGCCAGCAGCGTATTACCCGGGACTAGCGGGGGGGCCACGCCAGATACGCAGTATTTT. Amino acids: CASSVLPGTSGGATPDTQYF. Based on the CDR3 plus reference TRBV9 and TRBJ2-3, the full variable domain is DSGVTQTPKHLITATGQRVTLRCSPRSGDLSVYWYQQSLDQGLQFLIQYYNGEERAKGNILERFSAQQFPDLHSELNLSSLELGDSALYFCASSVLPGTSGGATPDTQYFGPGTRLTVL.

The CDR3, as DNA: TGTGCCAGCAGCCCAGTCAGGGGGCTAAATTCACCCCTCCACTTT. Protein: CASSPVRGLNSPLHF. The rearrangement uses TRBV7-2 and TRBJ1-6, with 8 bases that match TRBD1. This CDR3 is 15 amino acids long. The V gene's germline CDR1 is SGHTA and CDR2 FQGNSA. The ends lost 5 bases at V and 7 bases at J; junction bases unmatched: 7.

This clone has a single count. This chain links TRBV19 with TRBJ2-1, with TRBD2 identical over 11 bases. This CDR3 contains 16 residues. Germline V gene data show CDR1 as LNHDA and CDR2 as SQIVND (reference sequence). Germline trimming cut 2 bases from V and 9 bases from J; bases unmatched to any gene: 9. CDR3 region: CASSIRPLAGGSEQFF. In nucleotides, the CDR3 is TGTGCCAGTAGTATAAGGCCCTTAGCGGGGGGGTCTGAGCAGTTCTTC. Complete variable domain (other parts from reference TRBV19 and TRBJ2-1): DGGITQSPKYLFRKEGQNVTLSCEQNLNHDAMYWYRQDPGQGLRLIYYSQIVNDFQKGDIAEGYSVSREKKESFPLTVTSAQKNPTAFYLCASSIRPLAGGSEQFFGPGTRLTVL.

V usage is TRBV9 and J usage is TRBJ2-3; possibly TRBD1 or TRBD2 for D (7 bases each). Germline lookup yields CDR1 SGDLS and CDR2 YYNGEE. V was pared by 2 bases and J by 5 bases, with 15 bases between. CDR3 length: 15 amino acids. Here the CDR3 DNA reads TGTGCCAGCAGCGTCAGGGGGGGCCGCGGAGATACGCAGTATTTT. Translation gives CASSVRGGRGDTQYF.